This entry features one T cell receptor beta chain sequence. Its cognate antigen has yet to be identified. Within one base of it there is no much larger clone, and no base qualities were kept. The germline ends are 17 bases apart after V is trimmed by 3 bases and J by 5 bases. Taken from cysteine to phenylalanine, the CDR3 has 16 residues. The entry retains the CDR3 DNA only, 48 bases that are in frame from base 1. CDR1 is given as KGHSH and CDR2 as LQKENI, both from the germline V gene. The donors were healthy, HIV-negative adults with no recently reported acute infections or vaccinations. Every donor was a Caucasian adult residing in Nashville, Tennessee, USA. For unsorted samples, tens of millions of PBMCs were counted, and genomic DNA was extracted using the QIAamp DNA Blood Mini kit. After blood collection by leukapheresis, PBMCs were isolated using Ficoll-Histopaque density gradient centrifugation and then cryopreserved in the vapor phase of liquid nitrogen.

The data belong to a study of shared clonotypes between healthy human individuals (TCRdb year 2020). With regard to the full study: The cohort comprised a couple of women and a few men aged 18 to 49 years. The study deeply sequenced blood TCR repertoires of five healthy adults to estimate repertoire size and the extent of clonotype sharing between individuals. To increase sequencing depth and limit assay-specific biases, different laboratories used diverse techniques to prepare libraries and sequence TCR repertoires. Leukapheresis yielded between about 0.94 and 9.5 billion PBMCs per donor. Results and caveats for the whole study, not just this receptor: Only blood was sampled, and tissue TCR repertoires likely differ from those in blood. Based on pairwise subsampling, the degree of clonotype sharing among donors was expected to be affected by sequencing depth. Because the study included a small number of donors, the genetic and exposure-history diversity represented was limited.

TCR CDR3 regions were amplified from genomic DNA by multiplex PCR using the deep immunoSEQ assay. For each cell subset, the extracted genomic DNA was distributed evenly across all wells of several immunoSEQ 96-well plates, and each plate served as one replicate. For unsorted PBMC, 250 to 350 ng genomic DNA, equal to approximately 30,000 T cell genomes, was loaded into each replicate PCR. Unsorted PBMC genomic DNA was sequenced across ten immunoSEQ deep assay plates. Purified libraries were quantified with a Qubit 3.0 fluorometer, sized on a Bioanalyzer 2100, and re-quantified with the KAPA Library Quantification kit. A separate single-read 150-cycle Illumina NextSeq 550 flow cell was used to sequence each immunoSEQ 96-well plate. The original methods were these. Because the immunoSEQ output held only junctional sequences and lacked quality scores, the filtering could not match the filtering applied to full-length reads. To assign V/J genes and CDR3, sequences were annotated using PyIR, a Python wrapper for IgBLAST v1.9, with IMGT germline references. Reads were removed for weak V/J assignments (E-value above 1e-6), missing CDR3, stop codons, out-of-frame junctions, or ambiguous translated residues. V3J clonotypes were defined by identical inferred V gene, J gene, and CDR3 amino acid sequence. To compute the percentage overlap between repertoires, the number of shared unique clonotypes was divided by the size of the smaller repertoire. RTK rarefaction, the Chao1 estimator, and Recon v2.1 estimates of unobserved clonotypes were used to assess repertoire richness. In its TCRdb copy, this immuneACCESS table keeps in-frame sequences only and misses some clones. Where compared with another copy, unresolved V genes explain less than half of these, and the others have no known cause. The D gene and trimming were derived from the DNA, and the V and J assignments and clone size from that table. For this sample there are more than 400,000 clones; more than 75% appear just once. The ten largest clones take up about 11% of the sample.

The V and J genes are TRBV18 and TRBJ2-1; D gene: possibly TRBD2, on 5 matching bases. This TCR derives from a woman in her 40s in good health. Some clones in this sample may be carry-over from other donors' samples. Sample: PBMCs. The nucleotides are TGTGCCAGCTCACCCGCCCGCGCAAGACTAAACAATGAGCAGTTCTTC. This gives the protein CASSPARARLNNEQFF.